What follows describes a single TCR beta chain. The CDR3 length is 20 residues. CDR1 and CDR2 from the germline V gene are LGHNA and YSLEER. V shed 2 bases and J shed 0 bases, with 20 bases lying between them. The entry originates in a study of OX40 agonist ivuxolimab in advanced cancers. In the study overall: Ivuxolimab, an antibody acting as an agonist of OX40 (CD134), was used to treat patients. All patients had ivuxolimab intravenously every 2 weeks at 0.01 to 10 mg/kg. A male proportion of around 86% was recorded, with mean age approximately 64 years and range roughly 23 to 90.

Here immunoSEQ multiplex PCR was the method, and the copy in TCRdb shows in-frame clones only, minus some. In the table there are tens of thousands of clones, almost 85% of which are singletons. The sample in question was CD4+ or CD8+ T cells sorted from blood, obtained in a trial of the OX40 agonist ivuxolimab. The source is an adult with an advanced solid tumor such as melanoma, head and neck, liver or kidney cancer. V is TRBV4-3 and J is TRBJ2-6; D may be TRBD2 (6 bases). CDR3 residues: CASSQRFIGTEPSGANVLTF. In nucleotides, the CDR3 is TGCGCCAGCAGCCAAAGATTTATAGGGACTGAACCCTCTGGGGCCAACGTCCTGACTTTC.